This TCR beta chain was sequenced for a study of shared clonotypes between healthy human individuals. Assay used: immunoSEQ multiplex PCR; TCRdb lists only in-frame clones, some missing. The table records 800,000 to 1,200,000 clones, around 78% of them present only once. The CDR3 consists of 15 residues. Germline values: CDR1 WNHNN, CDR2 SYGVQD (reference sequence). V gave up 3 bases and J gave up 4 bases; unmatched junction bases: 5. As for this clone: Its target is not known.

Study-level results: Rarefaction analysis demonstrated incomplete sorted-subset sequencing notwithstanding large depth.

The chain recombines TRBV10-1 with TRBJ2-3; 9 positions agree with TRBD2. Sequenced input: memory CD4+ T cells from PBMCs. Subset specified: CD45RA-negative fraction. The receptor comes from a man between 18 and 35 years old in good health. Some clones in this sample may be carry-over from other donors' samples. CDR3 DNA: TGCGCCAGCAGTGATAATAGCGGGAGATCAGATACGCAGTATTTT. Protein product: CASSDNSGRSDTQYF.